What follows are 23 T cell receptor beta chains derived from one specimen sequenced in a study of blood T cells in healthy people across ages. PCR was performed a second time for roughly 7 to 12 cycles using a sample-barcoded 5' primer and a J-beta primer mix. MiXCR, applied by TCRdb to the 5' RACE reads, yields one record per CDR3 protein. The sample shows roughly 700,000 distinct CDR3 sequences, 45% to 50% of them seen only once. Sequencing input: blood. These TCRs come from a woman aged 55-69 years in good health.

This chain uses TRBV6-2 or TRBV6-3 with TRBJ2-7, with D uncertain. The CDR3 loop spans 14 amino acids. The V end lost 1 base, the J end lost 4 bases, and 11 bases lay between the germline ends. The germline gives CDR1 MNHEY, CDR2 SVGEGT. CDR3 amino acids: CASSYFGTNYEQYF. Written as DNA, the CDR3 is TGTGCCAGCAGTTACTTTGGCACAAATTACGAGCAGTACTTC.

In its sample, this clonotype was seen once. Germline is not matched at one junction end, which may reflect a read error. The rearrangement joins TRBV28 to TRBJ1-2; TRBD1 might be the D (5 bases). Per the germline V gene, CDR1 is MDHEN and CDR2 is SYDVKM. The CDR3 loop spans 14 amino acids. The CDR3 loop reads CANSLTPGRYGYTF. CDR3 nucleotide sequence: TGTGCCAACAGTTTAACGCCAGGGCGCTATGGCTACACCTTC.

The chain carries TRBV20-1 and TRBJ1-2; maybe TRBD1 (5 bases). V was shortened by 0 bases and J by 4 bases, with 15 bases between the two germline ends. The CDR3 runs to 15 residues. CDR1 is DFQATT and CDR2 is SNEGSKA in the germline V gene (reference sequence). The CDR3 sequence: CSARDLLGPIYGYTF. The CDR3 DNA follows: TGCAGTGCTAGAGACCTCCTGGGACCCATCTATGGCTACACCTTC.

The chain employs TRBV7-9 and TRBJ2-1; D call uncertain. This CDR3 spans 15 amino acids. The germline CDR1 and CDR2 sequences are SEHNR and FQNEAQ (reference sequence). The V end lost 1 base, the J end lost 1 base, and 8 bases lay between the germline ends. The CDR3 sequence: CASSLDGYSYNEQFF. The CDR3 DNA is TGTGCCAGCAGCTTAGATGGCTATTCCTACAATGAGCAGTTCTTC. Using reference TRBV7-9 and TRBJ2-1 for the parts outside the CDR3, the full variable domain is DTGVSQNPRHKITKRGQNVTFRCDPISEHNRLYWYRQTLGQGPEFLTYFQNEAQLEKSRLLSDRFSAERPKGSFSTLEIQRTEQGDSAMYLCASSLDGYSYNEQFFGPGTRLTVL.

The rearrangement uses TRBV20-1 and TRBJ2-7; D possibly corresponds to TRBD2 (5 bases). The CDR3 runs 15 residues. Trimming took 2 bases from V and 0 from J, leaving 14 bases between them. The germline V gene has CDR1 DFQATT and CDR2 SNEGSKA (reference sequence). In DNA, the CDR3 is TGCAGTGCTAGACCCGAACTGAGGGCCTCCTACGAGCAGTACTTC. Amino acids: CSARPELRASYEQYF.

In nucleotides, the CDR3 is TGTGCCAGCAGACCCACGGGAAGAGCGACTGGCGAGCAGTACTTC. Encoded protein: CASRPTGRATGEQYF. The chain joins TRBV7-9 to TRBJ2-7; D possibly corresponds to TRBD2 (5 bases). The CDR3 extends over 15 amino acids. Germline V CDR1 and CDR2: SEHNR, FQNEAQ (reference sequence). Deletions cut 6 bases from V and 6 bases from J, with 21 bases between.

The V gene is TRBV12-3 or TRBV12-4, the J gene TRBJ1-6; weak D call: TRBD1 (5 bases). The CDR3 covers 15 residues. Trimming cost V 5 bases and J 15 bases, with 23 bases left between them. The DNA for the CDR3 is TGTGCCAGCAGTGGAAGACAGCGGGACGGCCTCCACCTCCACTTT. Amino acids: CASSGRQRDGLHLHF.

Comment on this clonotype: At one end the junction does not follow the germline gene, possibly because of a read error. This chain joins TRBV12-3 or TRBV12-4 and TRBJ2-3; D is perhaps TRBD2 (5 bases). The CDR3 is 15 amino acids. CDR3 bases: TGTGCCGGCAGTTTCTACCGGACTAGCACAGATACGCAGTATTTT. It is translated as CAGSFYRTSTDTQYF.

The J gene is TRBJ2-3, the V gene TRBV11-2; D is ambiguous. The V and J ends lost 0 bases and 3 bases respectively, with 16 bases between them. The V gene's germline CDR1 is SGHAT and CDR2 FQNNGV. CDR3 size: 17 residues. CDR3: CASSLDWGGVGTDTQYF. In DNA, the CDR3 is TGTGCCAGCAGCTTAGATTGGGGTGGAGTGGGGACAGATACGCAGTATTTT.

V usage is TRBV15 and J usage is TRBJ2-4; maybe TRBD1 (7 bases). With 0 bases removed from V and 1 base from J, the gap between germline ends came to 16 bases. CDR1 LNHNV and CDR2 YYDKDF come from the germline V gene (reference sequence). CDR3 length equals 18 residues. The DNA of the CDR3 is TGTGCCACCAGCAGAGATCCAGGGGGGAGACGGGCCAAAAACATTCAGTACTTC. Translation gives CATSRDPGGRRAKNIQYF.

The chain uses TRBV20-1 and TRBJ2-7; D may be TRBD2 (6 bases). V shed 5 bases and J shed 9 bases, with 23 bases lying between them. Germline CDR1 reads DFQATT; CDR2 reads SNEGSKA (reference sequence). CDR3 length: 14 residues. The CDR3 DNA sequence: TGCAGTGCTCCGCCGGGACTGGCCAATAGCTTGCAGTACTTC. Residues: CSAPPGLANSLQYF.

V gene TRBV9 combines with J gene TRBJ2-5, with a weak D call TRBD2 (6 bases). Germline V gives CDR1 SGDLS, CDR2 YYNGEE. The CDR3 is 14 amino acids. V lost 0 bases and J 11 bases, leaving 17 bases between the germline ends. CDR3 nucleotides: TGTGCCAGCAGCGTAGGGGCTAGCGTGTACGGGCAGTACTTC. Its protein is CASSVGASVYGQYF.

The rearrangement joins TRBV20-1 to TRBJ1-6, with no clear D. V lost 5 bases, J lost 9 bases, and 11 bases lay in between. Germline CDR1 is DFQATT and CDR2 is SNEGSKA (reference sequence). CDR3 length: 12 residues. The DNA for the CDR3 is TGCAGTGCTCCCGATCACTCTTCACCCCTCCACTTT. Its protein is CSAPDHSSPLHF.

This clonotype was picked up a small number of times. The chain recombines TRBV21-1 with TRBJ1-1; the table assigns TRBD1, which was not confirmed against the DNA. TRBV21-1 is a documented pseudogene. This CDR3 spans 13 amino acids. This CDR3 reads CASSIPRRTEAFF. DNA of the CDR3: TGTGCCAGCAGCATCCCGAGACGAACTGAAGCTTTCTTT.

The J gene is TRBJ1-2, the V gene TRBV19, with no clear D. V was pared by 3 bases and J by 0 bases, with 11 bases between. The CDR3 is made up of 15 amino acids. Germline lookup yields CDR1 LNHDA and CDR2 SQIVND (reference sequence). The CDR3 region has the DNA TGTGCCAGTAGTATTGGACCGCTAGCTAACTATGGCTACACCTTC. It translates to CASSIGPLANYGYTF.

This clonotype was recorded a few times. The DNA for the CDR3 is TGTGCCAGCAGTCCAGGGACTAGCGGGAATAATGAGCAGTACTTC. Protein: CASSPGTSGNNEQYF. The V gene is TRBV27, the J gene TRBJ2-5; 13 bases fit TRBD2. The junction had 11 bases not matched to a gene; V was cut back by 5 bases and J by 11 bases. This CDR3 spans 15 amino acids. Looked up from germline, CDR1 is MNHEY and CDR2 is SMNVEV (reference sequence).

This rearrangement joins TRBV5-5 to TRBJ2-5; D remains ambiguous. The CDR3 runs 14 residues. Germline V gene lookup returns CDR1 SGHKS and CDR2 YYEKEE (reference sequence). Trimming cost V 0 bases and J 4 bases, with 10 bases left between them. CDR3 bases: TGTGCCAGCAGCTTGGTGGGTAGCATAGAGACCCAGTACTTC. As protein: CASSLVGSIETQYF.

This clonotype was counted a few times. The chain combines TRBV28 with TRBJ2-5, with D maybe TRBD1 (5 bases). This CDR3 has 12 amino acids. V was clipped by 2 bases and J by 5 bases, with 6 bases between them. Germline V CDR1 and CDR2: MDHEN, SYDVKM. In nucleotides, the CDR3 is TGTGCCAGCAGTTTAGACAGCGAGACCCAGTACTTC. Translation: CASSLDSETQYF.

This chain uses TRBV3-1 with TRBJ2-5; no reliable D call. The V gene's germline CDR1 is LGHDT and CDR2 YNNKEL (reference sequence). The CDR3 extends over 14 amino acids. V lost 1 base and J lost 6, with 12 bases in between. The CDR3 DNA follows: TGTGCCAGCAGCCAAGGGAGAGGTCGGAAGACCCAGTACTTC. Protein: CASSQGRGRKTQYF.

This clonotype was detected a few times. The rearrangement joins TRBV10-3 to TRBJ1-2; possibly TRBD1 for D (5 bases). V was clipped by 0 bases and J by 6 bases, with 14 bases between them. The CDR3 spans 15 residues. CDR1 and CDR2 (germline): ENHRY, SYGVKD. The CDR3 bases are TGTGCCATCAGTGAGTCTATAACAGGCGTCAATGGCTACACCTTC. Translation: CAISESITGVNGYTF.

This clonotype was observed a few times. The CDR3 coding sequence is TGTGCCAGTCCCTCCCCCCTTCTAGCGGCAATCTACAATGAGCAGTTCTTC. It yields the protein CASPSPLLAAIYNEQFF. V gene TRBV28 combines with J gene TRBJ2-1, with TRBD2 identical over 7 bases. The CDR3 length is 17 residues. Germline V gene sequence: CDR1 MDHEN, CDR2 SYDVKM. Trimming at V came to 9 bases and at J to 3 bases, leaving 17 bases not matched to a gene.

The chain uses TRBV7-2 and TRBJ2-1, with 12 bases lining up with TRBD1. Losses at the gene ends were 6 bases for V and 10 bases for J; bases not matched to a gene: 10. Germline V lookup: CDR1 SGHTA, CDR2 FQGNSA. The CDR3 is 15 residues long. The CDR3 loop reads CASSLRDRGLGEQFF. The CDR3 DNA follows: TGTGCCAGCAGTCTGCGGGACAGGGGGCTTGGGGAGCAGTTCTTC.

This clonotype appeared a single time. The chain joins TRBV2 to TRBJ2-1; a possible D gene is TRBD2 (5 bases). Trimming removed 3 bases at V and 4 bases at J, with 7 bases between. The length of the CDR3 is 13 residues. Germline V CDR1 and CDR2: SNHLY, FYNNEI. CDR3 bases: TGTGCCAGCAGTGACGAGGGTTACAATGAGCAGTTCTTC. Translated: CASSDEGYNEQFF.